This T cell receptor beta chain was sequenced for a study of T cells in localized non-small cell lung cancer. Findings of the study overall: Longer overall survival was associated with a higher density of T cells in the blood. Sequencing covered just one tumor region, so heterogeneity cannot be ruled out. Adjacent lung held a median around 60 of the top 100 tumor clones.

The V end lost 4 bases, the J end lost 4 bases, and 13 bases lay between the germline ends. Looked up from germline, CDR1 is SGHTA and CDR2 is FQGNSA. The CDR3 length is 14 residues. This clone showed up just once. Its antigen is currently unknown. The method was immunoSEQ multiplex PCR; TCRdb's version includes in-frame clones alone and lacks a portion of them. The sample contains 28,000 or so clones, 80% to 90% of which appear only once. The sequence was collected from a male donor aged 60 or over with stage I lung adenocarcinoma. The sample was peripheral blood, taken before any cancer treatment. The rearrangement joins TRBV7-2 to TRBJ2-5; D gene ambiguous. CDR3 amino acids: CASSSPMGRETQYF. In DNA, the CDR3 is TGTGCCAGCAGCTCCCCAATGGGAAGAGAGACCCAGTACTTC.